This T cell receptor (beta chain) originates from a study of control samples from healthy donors and cancer patients. The data were produced by immunoSEQ multiplex PCR, yet TCRdb's version contains in-frame clones alone and is incomplete. The sample contains about 130,000 clones, about 94% of which appear only once. Germline V gene lookup returns CDR1 KGHSH and CDR2 LQKENI. V shed 3 bases and J 7 bases; nucleotides not matched to a gene: 8. CDR3 length: 15 amino acids. The source of this sequence is a man aged 55-75 years with colorectal cancer. The J gene is TRBJ2-1, the V gene TRBV18; the match to TRBD2 covers 8 bases. Material for sequencing was PBMCs. The CDR3 loop is CASSPGAGAGNEQFF. The CDR3 coding sequence is TGTGCCAGCTCACCGGGAGCGGGGGCGGGAAATGAGCAGTTCTTC.